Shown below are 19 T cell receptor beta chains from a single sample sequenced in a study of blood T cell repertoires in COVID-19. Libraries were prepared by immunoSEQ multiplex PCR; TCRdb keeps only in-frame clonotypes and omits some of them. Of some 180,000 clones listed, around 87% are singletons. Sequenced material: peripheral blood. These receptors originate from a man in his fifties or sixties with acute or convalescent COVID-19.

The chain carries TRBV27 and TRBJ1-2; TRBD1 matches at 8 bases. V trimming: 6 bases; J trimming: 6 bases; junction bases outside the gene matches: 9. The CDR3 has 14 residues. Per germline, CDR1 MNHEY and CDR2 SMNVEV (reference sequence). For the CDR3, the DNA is TGTGCCAGCAGCGAAGTCACAGGGGGGGATGGCTACACCTTC. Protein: CASSEVTGGDGYTF.

CDR3 in amino acids: CAFYSSSGNTIYF. CDR3 sequence (DNA): TGTGCCTTCTACAGTTCCTCTGGAAACACCATATATTTT. V is TRBV30 and J is TRBJ1-3, with no clear D. The V gene lost 7 bases and the J gene lost 0 bases, with 10 bases spanning the gap. The CDR3 has 13 amino acids. Germline V lookup: CDR1 GTSNPN, CDR2 SVGIG (reference sequence).

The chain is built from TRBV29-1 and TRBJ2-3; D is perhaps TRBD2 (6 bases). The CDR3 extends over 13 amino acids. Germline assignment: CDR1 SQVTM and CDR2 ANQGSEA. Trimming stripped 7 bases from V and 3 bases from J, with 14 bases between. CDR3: CSGGGGATDTQYF. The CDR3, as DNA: TGCAGCGGGGGAGGCGGGGCGACAGATACGCAGTATTTT.

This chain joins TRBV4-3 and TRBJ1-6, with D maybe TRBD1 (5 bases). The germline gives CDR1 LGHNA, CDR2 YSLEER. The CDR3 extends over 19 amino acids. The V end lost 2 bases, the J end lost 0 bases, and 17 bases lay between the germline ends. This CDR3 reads CASSQSVQVPYSYNSPLHF. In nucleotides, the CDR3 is TGCGCCAGCAGCCAAAGCGTACAGGTCCCCTACTCCTATAATTCACCCCTCCACTTT.

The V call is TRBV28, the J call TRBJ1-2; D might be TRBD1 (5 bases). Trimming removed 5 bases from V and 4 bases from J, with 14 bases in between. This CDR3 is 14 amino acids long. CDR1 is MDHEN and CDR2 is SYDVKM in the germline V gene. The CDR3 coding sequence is TGTGCCAGCAGTCCCCCCCTCAGGGTCTATGGCTACACCTTC. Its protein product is CASSPPLRVYGYTF.

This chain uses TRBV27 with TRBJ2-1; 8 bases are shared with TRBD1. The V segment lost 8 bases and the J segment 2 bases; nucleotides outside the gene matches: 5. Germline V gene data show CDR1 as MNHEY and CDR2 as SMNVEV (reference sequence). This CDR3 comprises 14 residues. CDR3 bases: TGTGCCAGCTCTCGGACAGGGACCTACAATGAGCAGTTCTTC. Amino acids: CASSRTGTYNEQFF.

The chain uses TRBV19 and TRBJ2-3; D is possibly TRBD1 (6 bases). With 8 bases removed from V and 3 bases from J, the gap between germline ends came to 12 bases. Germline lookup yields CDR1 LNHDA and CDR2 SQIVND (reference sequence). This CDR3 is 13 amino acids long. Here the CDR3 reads CASRDIGTDTQYF. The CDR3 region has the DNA TGTGCCAGTCGGGACATCGGGACAGATACGCAGTATTTT.

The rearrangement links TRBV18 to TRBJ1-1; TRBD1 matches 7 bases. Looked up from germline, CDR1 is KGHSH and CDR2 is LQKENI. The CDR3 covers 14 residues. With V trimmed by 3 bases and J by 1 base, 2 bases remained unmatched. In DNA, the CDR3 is TGTGCCAGCTCACCTGGGACAGCGAACACTGAAGCTTTCTTT. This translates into CASSPGTANTEAFF. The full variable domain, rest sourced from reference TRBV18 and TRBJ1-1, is NAGVMQNPRHLVRRRGQEARLRCSPMKGHSHVYWYRQLPEEGLKFMVYLQKENIIDESGMPKERFSAEFPKEGPSILRIQQVVRGDSAAYFCASSPGTANTEAFFGQGTRLTVV.

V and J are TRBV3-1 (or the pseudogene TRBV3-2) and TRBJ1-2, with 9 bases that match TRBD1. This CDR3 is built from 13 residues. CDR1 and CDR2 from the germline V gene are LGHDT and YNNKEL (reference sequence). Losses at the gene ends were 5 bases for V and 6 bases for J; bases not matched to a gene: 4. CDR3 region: CASSIRDRDGYTF. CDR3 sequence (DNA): TGTGCCAGCAGCATCCGGGACAGGGATGGCTACACCTTC.

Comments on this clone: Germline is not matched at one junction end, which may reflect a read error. This CDR3 is CASSQADTEAFF. CDR3 sequence (DNA): TGTGCCAGCAGCCAGGCGGACACCGAAGCTTTCTTT. The chain is built from TRBV3-1 (or the pseudogene TRBV3-2) and TRBJ1-1, with D tentatively TRBD1 (5 bases). CDR3 size: 12 residues. CDR1 and CDR2 (germline): LGHDT, YNNKEL (reference sequence).

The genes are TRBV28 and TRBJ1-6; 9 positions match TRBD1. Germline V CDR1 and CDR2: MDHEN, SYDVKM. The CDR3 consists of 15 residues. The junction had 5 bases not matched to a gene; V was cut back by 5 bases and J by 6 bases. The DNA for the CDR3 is TGTGCCAGCAGTGGCGTGACAGGGGGTAATTCACCCCTCCACTTT. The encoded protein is CASSGVTGGNSPLHF.

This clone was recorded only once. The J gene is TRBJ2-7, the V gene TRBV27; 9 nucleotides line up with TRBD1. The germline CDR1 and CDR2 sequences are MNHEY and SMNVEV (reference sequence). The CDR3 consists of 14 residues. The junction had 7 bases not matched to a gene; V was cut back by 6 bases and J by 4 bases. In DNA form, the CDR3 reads TGTGCCAGCAGGCCAACAGGGGGCAGATACGAGCAGTACTTC. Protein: CASRPTGGRYEQYF.

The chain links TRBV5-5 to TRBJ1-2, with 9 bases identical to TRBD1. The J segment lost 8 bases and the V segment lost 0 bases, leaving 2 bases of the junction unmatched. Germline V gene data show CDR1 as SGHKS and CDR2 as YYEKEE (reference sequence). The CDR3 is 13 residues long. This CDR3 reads CASSLEGTGGYTF. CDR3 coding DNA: TGTGCCAGCAGCTTGGAAGGGACAGGGGGCTACACCTTC.

The CDR3 coding sequence is TGTGCCAGTAGTCTACAGGGTATTACCAATCAGCCCCAGCATTTT. It translates to CASSLQGITNQPQHF. The chain employs TRBV19 and TRBJ1-5; D perhaps matches TRBD1 (6 bases). The CDR3 contains 15 residues. Trimming left V 5 bases short and J 3 bases short, with 14 bases between. Germline V gene sequence: CDR1 LNHDA, CDR2 SQIVND (reference sequence).

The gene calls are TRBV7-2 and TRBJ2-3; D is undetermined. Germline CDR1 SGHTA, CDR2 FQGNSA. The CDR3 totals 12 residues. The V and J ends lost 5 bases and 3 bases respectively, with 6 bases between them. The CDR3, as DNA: TGTGCCAGCAGCCCGAGGACAGATACGCAGTATTTT. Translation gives CASSPRTDTQYF.

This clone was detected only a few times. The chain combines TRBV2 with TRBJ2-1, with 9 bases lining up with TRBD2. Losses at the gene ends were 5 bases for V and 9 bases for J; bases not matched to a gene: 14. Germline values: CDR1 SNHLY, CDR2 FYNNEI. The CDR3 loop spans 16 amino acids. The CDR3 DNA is TGTGCCAGCAGTAAACAGGGGAAGGGACTAGCTAGTGAGCAGTTCTTC. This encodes CASSKQGKGLASEQFF. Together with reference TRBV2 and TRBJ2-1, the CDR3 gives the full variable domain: EPEVTQTPSHQVTQMGQEVILRCVPISNHLYFYWYRQILGQKVEFLVSFYNNEISEKSEIFDDQFSVERPDGSNFTLKIRSTKLEDSAMYFCASSKQGKGLASEQFFGPGTRLTVL.

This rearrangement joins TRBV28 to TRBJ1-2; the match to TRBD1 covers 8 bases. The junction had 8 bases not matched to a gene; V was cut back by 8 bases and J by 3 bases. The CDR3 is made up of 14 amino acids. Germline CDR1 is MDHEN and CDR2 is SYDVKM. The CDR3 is CASGAGGFYYGYTF. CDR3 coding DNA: TGTGCCAGCGGCGCAGGGGGCTTTTACTATGGCTACACCTTC.

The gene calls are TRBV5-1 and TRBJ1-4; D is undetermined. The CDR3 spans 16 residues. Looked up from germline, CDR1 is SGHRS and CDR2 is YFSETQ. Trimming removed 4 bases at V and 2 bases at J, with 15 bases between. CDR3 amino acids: CASSLTRAGTNEKLFF. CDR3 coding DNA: TGCGCCAGCAGCCTTACCCGGGCGGGGACTAATGAAAAACTGTTTTTT.

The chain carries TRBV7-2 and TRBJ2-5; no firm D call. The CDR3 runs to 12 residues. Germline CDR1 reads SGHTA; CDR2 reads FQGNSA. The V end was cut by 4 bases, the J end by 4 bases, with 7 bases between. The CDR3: CASSSTLETQYF. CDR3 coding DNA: TGTGCCAGCAGCTCAACTCTAGAGACCCAGTACTTC.